Sequencing of this T cell receptor beta chain was carried out in a study of OX40 agonist ivuxolimab in advanced cancers. The wider study: Three patients, one with hepatocellular carcinoma and two with cutaneous melanoma, responded partially.

The assay was immunoSEQ multiplex PCR, and TCRdb's table has in-frame clones only and misses some. The sample contains approximately 80,000 clones, about 89% of which appear only once. The germline V gene encodes CDR1 MNHEY and CDR2 SMNVEV (reference sequence). V lost 5 bases and J lost 11; bases outside the gene matches: 24. The CDR3 has 18 amino acids. This clonotype was sampled from an adult with an advanced solid tumor such as melanoma, head and neck, liver or kidney cancer. The chain couples TRBV27 to TRBJ2-5; TRBD1 agrees at 9 bases. The starting material was CD4+ or CD8+ T cells sorted from blood, obtained in a trial of the OX40 agonist ivuxolimab. CDR3 protein: CASSPLPPRDRVKREQYF. Written as DNA, the CDR3 is TGTGCCAGCAGTCCCCTACCACCTCGGGACAGGGTCAAGAGGGAGCAGTACTTC.